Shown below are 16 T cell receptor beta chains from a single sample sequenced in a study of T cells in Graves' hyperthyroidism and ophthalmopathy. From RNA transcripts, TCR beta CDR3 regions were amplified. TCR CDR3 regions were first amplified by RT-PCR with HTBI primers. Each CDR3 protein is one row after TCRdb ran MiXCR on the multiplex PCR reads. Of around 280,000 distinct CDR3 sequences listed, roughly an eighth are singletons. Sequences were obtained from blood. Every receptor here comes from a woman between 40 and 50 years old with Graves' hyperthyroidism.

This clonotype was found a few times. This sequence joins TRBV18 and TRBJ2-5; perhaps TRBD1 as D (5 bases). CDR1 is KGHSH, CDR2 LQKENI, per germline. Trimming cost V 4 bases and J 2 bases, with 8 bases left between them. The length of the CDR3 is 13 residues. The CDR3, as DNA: TGTGCCAGCTCACAGACAGAACAAGAGACCCAGTACTTC. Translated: CASSQTEQETQYF.

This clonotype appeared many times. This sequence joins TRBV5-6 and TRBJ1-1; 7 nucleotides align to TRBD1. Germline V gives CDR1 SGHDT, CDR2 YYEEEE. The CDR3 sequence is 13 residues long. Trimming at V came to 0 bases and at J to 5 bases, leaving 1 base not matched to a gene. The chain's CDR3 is CASSLAQGTEAFF. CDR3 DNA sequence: TGTGCCAGCAGCTTGGCACAGGGGACTGAAGCTTTCTTT.

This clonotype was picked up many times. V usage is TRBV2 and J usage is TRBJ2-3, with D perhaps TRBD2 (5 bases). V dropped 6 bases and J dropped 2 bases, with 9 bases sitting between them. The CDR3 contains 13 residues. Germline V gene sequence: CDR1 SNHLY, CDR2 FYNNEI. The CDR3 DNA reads TGTGCCAGCAGGAGAGCGGACACAGATACGCAGTATTTT. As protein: CASRRADTDTQYF.

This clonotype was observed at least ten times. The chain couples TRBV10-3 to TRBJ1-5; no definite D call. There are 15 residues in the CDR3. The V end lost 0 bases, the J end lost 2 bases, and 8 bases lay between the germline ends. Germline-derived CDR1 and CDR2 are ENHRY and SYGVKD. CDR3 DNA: TGTGCCATCAGTGAGTCGGAAGGCCGCAATCAGCCCCAGCATTTT. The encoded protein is CAISESEGRNQPQHF.

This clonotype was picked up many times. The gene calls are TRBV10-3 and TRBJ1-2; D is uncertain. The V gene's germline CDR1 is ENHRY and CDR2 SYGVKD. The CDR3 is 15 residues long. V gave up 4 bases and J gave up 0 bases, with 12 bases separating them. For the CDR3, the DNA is TGTGCCATCAGTGCCTCCCAAACAGCTAACTATGGCTACACCTTC. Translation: CAISASQTANYGYTF.

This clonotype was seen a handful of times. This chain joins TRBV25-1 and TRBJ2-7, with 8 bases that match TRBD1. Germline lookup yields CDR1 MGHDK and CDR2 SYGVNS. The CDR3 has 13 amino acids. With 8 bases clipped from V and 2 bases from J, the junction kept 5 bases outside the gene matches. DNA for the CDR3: TGTGCCAGCCGGGGACAGGATACCTACGAGCAGTACTTC. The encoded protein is CASRGQDTYEQYF.

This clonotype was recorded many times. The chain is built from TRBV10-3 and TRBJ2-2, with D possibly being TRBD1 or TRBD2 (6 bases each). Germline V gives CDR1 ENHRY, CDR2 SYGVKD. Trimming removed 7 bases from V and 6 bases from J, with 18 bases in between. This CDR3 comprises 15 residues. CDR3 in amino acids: CAITNAGHGAGELFF. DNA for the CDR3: TGTGCCATCACCAACGCGGGACATGGGGCCGGGGAGCTGTTTTTT.

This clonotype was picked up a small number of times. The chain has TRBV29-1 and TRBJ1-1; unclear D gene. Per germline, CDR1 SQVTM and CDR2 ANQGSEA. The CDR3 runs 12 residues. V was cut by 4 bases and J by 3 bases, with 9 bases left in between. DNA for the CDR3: TGCAGCGTTGGCTTACAGCACACTGAAGCTTTCTTT. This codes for CSVGLQHTEAFF.

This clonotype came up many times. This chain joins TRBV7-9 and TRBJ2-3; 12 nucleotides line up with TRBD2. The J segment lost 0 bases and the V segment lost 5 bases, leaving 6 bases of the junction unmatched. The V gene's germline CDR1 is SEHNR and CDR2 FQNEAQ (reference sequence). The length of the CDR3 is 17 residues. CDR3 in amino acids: CASSPLAGGRSTDTQYF. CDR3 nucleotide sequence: TGTGCCAGCAGCCCACTAGCGGGAGGCCGAAGCACAGATACGCAGTATTTT.

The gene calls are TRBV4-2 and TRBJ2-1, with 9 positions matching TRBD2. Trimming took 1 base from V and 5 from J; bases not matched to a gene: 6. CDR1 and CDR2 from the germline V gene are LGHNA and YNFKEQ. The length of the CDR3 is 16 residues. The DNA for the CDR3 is TGTGCCAGCAGCCAAGCTAGGACTAGCGCAAACAATGAGCAGTTCTTC. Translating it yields CASSQARTSANNEQFF.

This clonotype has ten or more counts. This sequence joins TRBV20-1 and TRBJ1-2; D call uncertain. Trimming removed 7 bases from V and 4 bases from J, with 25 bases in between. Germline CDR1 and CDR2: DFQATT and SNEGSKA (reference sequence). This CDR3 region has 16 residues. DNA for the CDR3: TGCAGTGGCAGAGTTGTGGTCGTCTCCTTAGGCTATGGCTACACCTTC. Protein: CSGRVVVVSLGYGYTF.

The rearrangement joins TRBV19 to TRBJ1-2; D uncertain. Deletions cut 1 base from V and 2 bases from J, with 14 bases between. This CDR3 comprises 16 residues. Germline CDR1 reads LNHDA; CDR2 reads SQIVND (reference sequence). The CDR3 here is CASSIVRPGSNYGYTF. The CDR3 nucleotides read TGTGCCAGTAGTATAGTTCGGCCGGGCTCCAACTATGGCTACACCTTC.

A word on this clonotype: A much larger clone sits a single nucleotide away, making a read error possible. The CDR3 nucleotides are TGTGCCTGCAGGATAGCGGGAAGGGACACCGGGGAGCTGTTTTTT. Translating gives CACRIAGRDTGELFF. This rearrangement joins TRBV6-1 to TRBJ2-2, with TRBD2 identical over 8 bases. Per germline, CDR1 MNHNS and CDR2 SASEGT. There are 15 residues in the CDR3.

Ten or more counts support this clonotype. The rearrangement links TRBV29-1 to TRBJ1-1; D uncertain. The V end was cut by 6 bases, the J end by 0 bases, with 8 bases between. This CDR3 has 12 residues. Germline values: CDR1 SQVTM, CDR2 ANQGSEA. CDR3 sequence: CSVEQLNTEAFF. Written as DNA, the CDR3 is TGCAGCGTGGAACAGCTGAACACTGAAGCTTTCTTT.

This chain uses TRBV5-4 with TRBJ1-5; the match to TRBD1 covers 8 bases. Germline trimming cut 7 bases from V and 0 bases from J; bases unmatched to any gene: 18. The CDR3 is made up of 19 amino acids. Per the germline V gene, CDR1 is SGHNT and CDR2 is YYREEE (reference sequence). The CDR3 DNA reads TGTGCCAGCGGGTTAGGGACGGGACAGGCCACTTATAGCAATCAGCCCCAGCATTTT. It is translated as CASGLGTGQATYSNQPQHF.

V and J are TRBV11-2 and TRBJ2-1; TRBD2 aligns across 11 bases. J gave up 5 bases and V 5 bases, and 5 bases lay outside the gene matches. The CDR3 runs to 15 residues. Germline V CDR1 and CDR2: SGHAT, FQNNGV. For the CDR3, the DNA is TGTGCCAGCAGCCCTCAGACTAGCGGGAACAATGAGCAGTTCTTC. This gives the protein CASSPQTSGNNEQFF.